This TCR beta chain is drawn from a study of cytomegalovirus exposure and HLA in healthy donors (dated by TCRdb to 2016 to 2017). Turning to the overall study: A later analysis indicated that the 130 or so validation repertoires were generated on the platform also employed for the roughly 650 repertoires of the first cohort. The study aimed to test whether cataloging public T cell receptors could reveal signatures of past pathogen exposure. Besides the first cohort of roughly 660 subjects, a separate validation cohort made up of roughly 120 different subjects was used. High-throughput TCR immunosequencing, statistical association of individual TCRs with disease status, and machine learning were combined to predict cytomegalovirus infection status. Results and caveats for the whole study, not just this receptor: A total of 150 to 200 TCR beta chains were listed by the study as associated with cytomegalovirus. Most TCR sequences were observed very rarely across donors, whereas some public TCRs were present in many individuals. The authors suggested that the approach could potentially be generalized to other disease states and immunological phenotypes. Three of the identified cytomegalovirus-associated TCR beta chains were confirmed in vitro to be specific for cytomegalovirus antigens. Of the cluster scores, 85% to 95% were above 0 in a later analysis, which found that TCRs clustered in the first cohort also tended to co-occur in the 120 validation repertoires. The validation cohort had no HLA typing available for a later analysis, so co-occurrence within that cohort was assessed over all 110 or so repertoires. The classifier was reported to diagnose cytomegalovirus status with high specificity and sensitivity in both the original and validation cohorts.

The donors were included in the validation cohort of over a hundred subjects, a group kept apart from the roughly 610-subject first cohort. Germline trimming: 3 bases from V, 1 base from J; junction bases outside gene matches: 7. The cysteine opens and the phenylalanine closes a CDR3 of 16 amino acids. This entry keeps only the CDR3 DNA: 48 bases, framed from base 1. Taken from the germline V gene, the CDR1 and CDR2 loops are SGHRS and YFSETQ. Concerning this clone itself: Its recognized antigen is unknown. Base quality data are lacking; no much larger clone is found one base away.

Preparation of the library involved the immunoSEQ multiplex PCR assay. The original methods were these. A statistical classification framework was built for diagnosing cytomegalovirus status from the catalog of TCR beta chain sequences. The table comes from immuneACCESS by way of TCRdb, which keeps in-frame sequences with V and J called. Part of the clones is missing from these tables; in studies checked, under half for an unresolved V gene and the rest for unknown reasons. V, J and clone size are those of that table, while D and trimming were read from the DNA. The sample table lists a few hundred thousand clones, roughly 85% of them with a count of one. The ten largest clonotypes hold about 0.8% of the sample.

The source is a woman under 30 in good health and CMV-seronegative. Material for sequencing was PBMCs. The rearrangement joined TRBV5-1 to TRBJ1-1, with 9 central nucleotides matching TRBD1. The DNA sequence reads TGCGCCAGCAGCTCGCAGGGGACAGGGAAGAACACTGAAGCTTTCTTT. This codes for CASSSQGTGKNTEAFF. The reference TRBV5-1 and TRBJ1-1 proteins fill in what lies around the CDR3, so the full variable domain reads KAGVTQTPRYLIKTRGQQVTLSCSPISGHRSVSWYQQTPGQGLQFLFEYFSETQRNKGNFPGRFSGRQFSNSRSEMNVSTLELGDSALYLCASSSQGTGKNTEAFFGQGTRLTVV.